The sample holds many counts of the clone carrying this T cell receptor (beta chain). The antigen is not known. The sample belongs to a study of T-cell reconstitution after alpha-beta-depleted transplantation in children. The CDR3 contains 14 residues. The V and J ends lost 3 bases and 6 bases, in that order; junction bases with no gene match: 5. The germline CDR1 and CDR2 sequences are SGHRS and YFSETQ. Preparation of the TCRbeta library used unique molecular identifiers. TCRdb re-analysed the PCR reads in MiXCR, keeping a single row per CDR3 protein. The sample carries a few hundred thousand distinct CDR3 sequences, 9.5% to 13% recorded once. Study observations and caveats: At one year after transplant, newly produced T cells mostly accounted for T-cell counts and diversity.

The chain joins TRBV5-1 to TRBJ2-2; the match to TRBD1 covers 7 bases. This TCR derives from a boy under two years old with acute myeloid leukemia, due to receive a stem cell transplant. The sequenced sample was PBMCs, obtained before TCRalphabeta/CD19-depleted stem cell transplant. The CDR3 DNA reads TGCGCCAGCAGCTCGGACAGGTTCCCCGGGGAGCTGTTTTTT. Residues: CASSSDRFPGELFF. The full variable domain, completed using reference TRBV5-1 and TRBJ2-2, is KAGVTQTPRYLIKTRGQQVTLSCSPISGHRSVSWYQQTPGQGLQFLFEYFSETQRNKGNFPGRFSGRQFSNSRSEMNVSTLELGDSALYLCASSSDRFPGELFFGEGSRLTVL.